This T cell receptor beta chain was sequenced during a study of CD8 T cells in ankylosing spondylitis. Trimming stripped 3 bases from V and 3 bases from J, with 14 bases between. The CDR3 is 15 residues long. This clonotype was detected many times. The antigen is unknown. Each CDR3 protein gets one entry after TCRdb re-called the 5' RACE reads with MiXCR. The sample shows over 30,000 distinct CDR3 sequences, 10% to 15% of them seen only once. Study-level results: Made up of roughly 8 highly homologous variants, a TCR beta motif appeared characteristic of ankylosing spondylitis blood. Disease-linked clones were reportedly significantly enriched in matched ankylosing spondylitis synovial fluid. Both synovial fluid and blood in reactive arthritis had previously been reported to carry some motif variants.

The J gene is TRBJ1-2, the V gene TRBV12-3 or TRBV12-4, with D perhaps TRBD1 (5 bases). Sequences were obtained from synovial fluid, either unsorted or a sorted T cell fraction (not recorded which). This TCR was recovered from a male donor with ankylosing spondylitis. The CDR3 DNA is TGTGCCAGCAGTTTCCGGCAGGGTGGATACTATGGCTACACCTTC. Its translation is CASSFRQGGYYGYTF.